This passage covers 7 T cell receptor beta chains from one sample sequenced in a study of blood T cell repertoires in COVID-19. The data were produced by immunoSEQ multiplex PCR, yet TCRdb's version contains in-frame clones alone and is incomplete. The table has around 330,000 clones, roughly 85% seen once. Sequencing was carried out using PBMCs or T cells enriched from blood (not recorded which). The receptors come from a woman under 40 who had been exposed to COVID-19.

The gene calls are TRBV11-2 and TRBJ2-1, with D perhaps TRBD2 (6 bases). The V gene lost 5 bases and the J gene lost 2 bases, with 10 bases spanning the gap. CDR3 length equals 14 residues. Germline assignment: CDR1 SGHAT and CDR2 FQNNGV. The CDR3 reads CASSRGEAYNEQFF. CDR3 nucleotides: TGTGCCAGCAGCCGTGGGGAGGCCTACAATGAGCAGTTCTTC.

This chain connects TRBV9 to TRBJ2-7, with D perhaps matching TRBD1 (6 bases). The CDR3 is 14 amino acids. Germline V gene lookup returns CDR1 SGDLS and CDR2 YYNGEE. V shed 4 bases and J shed 6 bases, with 17 bases lying between them. The CDR3 coding sequence is TGTGCCAGCAGCCTGCACAGGGATTTGGGCGAGCAGTACTTC. Its protein is CASSLHRDLGEQYF.

The CDR3 DNA sequence: TGTGCCAGCAGCCAAGGGCAGGGGTATAGAGCTTTCTTT. This translates into CASSQGQGYRAFF. This chain links TRBV3-1 (or the pseudogene TRBV3-2) with TRBJ1-1; possibly TRBD1 for D (6 bases). CDR1 is LGHDT and CDR2 is YNNKEL in the germline V gene (reference sequence). This CDR3 spans 13 amino acids. V was pared by 1 base and J by 10 bases, with 13 bases between.

This sequence joins TRBV7-2 and TRBJ1-6, with D tentatively TRBD1 (6 bases). The CDR3 is 15 residues long. The germline V gene has CDR1 SGHTA and CDR2 FQGNSA. V was pared by 1 base and J by 3 bases, with 7 bases between. CDR3: CASSLVQGYNSPLHF. CDR3 sequence (DNA): TGTGCCAGCAGCTTAGTACAGGGCTATAATTCACCCCTCCACTTT.

The V call is TRBV9, the J call TRBJ1-3; possibly TRBD1 for D (5 bases). The CDR3 length is 15 residues. V was shortened by 5 bases and J by 2 bases, with 14 bases between the two germline ends. Germline V gives CDR1 SGDLS, CDR2 YYNGEE. The CDR3 nucleotides read TGTGCCAGCAGTGGAATCGGGGGAACTGGAAACACCATATATTTT. This gives the protein CASSGIGGTGNTIYF.

The chain has TRBV6-5 and TRBJ2-3; the D gene is possibly TRBD2 (6 bases). V dropped 4 bases and J dropped 1 base, with 9 bases sitting between them. From germline, CDR1 is MNHEY and CDR2 SVGAGI. This CDR3 is built from 14 residues. CDR3: CASSSGEGTDTQYF. The CDR3 nucleotides are TGTGCCAGCAGTTCCGGGGAGGGCACAGATACGCAGTATTTT.

The chain uses TRBV5-4 and TRBJ2-3, with D unresolved. Trimming took off 0 bases at V and 3 bases at J, with 8 bases between the two ends. Germline V gene lookup returns CDR1 SGHNT and CDR2 YYREEE (reference sequence). The CDR3 extends over 14 amino acids. The CDR3 spells CASSLGRGTDTQYF. CDR3 nucleotide sequence: TGTGCCAGCAGCTTGGGGCGAGGAACAGATACGCAGTATTTT.